The sequence of this T cell receptor beta chain was determined in a study of T cell changes during pregnancy in multiple sclerosis. Germline values: CDR1 MGHRA, CDR2 YSYEKL. The CDR3 has 15 residues. Trimming removed 8 bases from V and 5 bases from J; junction bases left unmatched: 13. Only in-frame clones appear in the TCRdb table, and some are missing; sequencing was by immunoSEQ multiplex PCR. The repertoire holds 45,000 to 60,000 clones, with more than 80% as singletons. The TCR originated in a female donor with multiple sclerosis, enrolled in a pregnancy study. The genes are TRBV4-1 and TRBJ2-3; TRBD1 aligns across 7 bases. The specimen was CD4+ T cells from peripheral blood mononuclear cells, collected before pregnancy. The CDR3 spells CASGKRTGDGDTQYF. CDR3 DNA: TGCGCCAGCGGAAAAAGAACAGGGGATGGAGATACGCAGTATTTT.